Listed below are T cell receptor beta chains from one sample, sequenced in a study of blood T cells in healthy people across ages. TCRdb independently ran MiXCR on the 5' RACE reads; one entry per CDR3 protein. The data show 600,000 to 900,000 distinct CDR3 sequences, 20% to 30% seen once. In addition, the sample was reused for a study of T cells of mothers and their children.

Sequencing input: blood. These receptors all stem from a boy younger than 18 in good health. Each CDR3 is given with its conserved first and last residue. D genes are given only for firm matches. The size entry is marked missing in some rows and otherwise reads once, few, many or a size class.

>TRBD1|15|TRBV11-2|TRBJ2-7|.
CASSSLRGKNYEQYF
TGTGCCAGCAGCTCCCTCAGGGGGAAGAATTACGAGCAGTACTTC
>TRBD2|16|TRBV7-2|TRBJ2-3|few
CASSFRLAGLTDTQYF
TGTGCCAGCAGCTTTAGGCTAGCGGGACTCACAGATACGCAGTATTTT
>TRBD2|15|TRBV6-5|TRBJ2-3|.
CASCPGTRGADTQYF
TGTGCCAGCTGCCCCGGGACTAGAGGTGCCGATACGCAGTATTTT
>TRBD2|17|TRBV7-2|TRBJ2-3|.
CASSPGISGRAVDTQYF
TGTGCCAGTAGCCCAGGGATCAGCGGGAGGGCCGTCGATACGCAGTATTTT
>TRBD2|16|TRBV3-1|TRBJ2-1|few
CASSQDWGGGMNEQFF
TGTGCCAGCAGCCAAGATTGGGGGGGGGGAATGAATGAGCAGTTCTTC
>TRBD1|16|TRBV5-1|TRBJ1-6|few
CASSLGAGGVNSPLHF
TGCGCCAGCAGCTTGGGGGCAGGGGGCGTAAATTCACCCCTCCACTTT
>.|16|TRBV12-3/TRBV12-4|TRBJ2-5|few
CASSLYMWRGQETQYF
TGTGCCAGCAGTTTATATATGTGGCGGGGCCAAGAGACCCAGTACTTC
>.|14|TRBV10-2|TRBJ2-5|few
CASSRKGGRETQYF
TGCGCCAGCTCCCGGAAGGGGGGGCGGGAGACCCAGTACTTC
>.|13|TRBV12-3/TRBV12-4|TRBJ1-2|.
CASRLLGGRSYTF
TGTGCCAGCAGGCTATTGGGGGGGCGAAGCTACACCTTC
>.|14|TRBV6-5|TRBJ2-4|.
CASSKKVAKNIQYF
TGTGCCAGCAGTAAAAAGGTAGCCAAAAACATTCAGTACTTC
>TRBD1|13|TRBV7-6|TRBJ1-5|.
CASSLGQGEPQHF
TGTGCCAGCAGCTTAGGACAGGGGGAGCCCCAGCATTTT
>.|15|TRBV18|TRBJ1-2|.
CASSPRTATNYGYTF
TGTGCCAGCTCACCTCGGACAGCAACTAACTATGGCTACACCTTC
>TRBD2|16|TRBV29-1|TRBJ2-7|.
CSVVTGTSGKAYEQYF
TGCAGCGTTGTAACAGGGACTAGCGGGAAGGCCTACGAGCAGTACTTC
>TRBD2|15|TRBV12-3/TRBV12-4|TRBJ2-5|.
CASSPSGGEAETQYF
TGTGCCAGCAGTCCTAGCGGGGGGGAGGCTGAGACCCAGTACTTC
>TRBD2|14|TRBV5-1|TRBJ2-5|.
CASSPAGEGETQYF
TGCGCCAGCAGCCCGGCGGGGGAGGGAGAGACCCAGTACTTC
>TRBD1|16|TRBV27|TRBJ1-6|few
CASSLYNQGVSGPLHF
TGTGCCAGCAGTTTATATAATCAGGGGGTGTCCGGTCCCCTCCACTTT
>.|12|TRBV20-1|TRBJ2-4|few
CSAYGGVNIQYF
TGCAGTGCCTACGGGGGCGTAAACATTCAGTACTTC
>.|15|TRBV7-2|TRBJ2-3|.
CASSLGGGGRDTQYF
TGTGCCAGCAGCTTAGGTGGAGGGGGCAGAGATACGCAGTATTTT
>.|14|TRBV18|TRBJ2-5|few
CASSRDSEGRKKFF
TGTGCCAGCTCACGGGACTCCGAGGGGCGGAAAAAGTTCTTC
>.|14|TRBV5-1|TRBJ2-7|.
CASSLEGGPHEQYF
TGCGCCAGCAGCTTGGAAGGGGGGCCGCACGAGCAGTACTTC
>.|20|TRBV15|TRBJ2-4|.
CATSRDSKSLHPGAKNIQYF
TGTGCCACCAGCAGAGATAGTAAGAGCCTACACCCTGGGGCCAAAAACATTCAGTACTTC
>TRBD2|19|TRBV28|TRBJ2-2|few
CASSFPGERGDPSPGELFF
TGTGCCAGCAGTTTCCCCGGCGAGCGGGGGGACCCCTCCCCCGGGGAGCTGTTTTTT
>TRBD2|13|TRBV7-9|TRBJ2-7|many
CASSFSGGYEQYF
TGTGCCAGCAGCTTTAGCGGGGGATACGAGCAGTACTTC
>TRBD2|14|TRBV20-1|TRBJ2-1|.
CSAPRRGGGGEQFF
TGCAGTGCTCCTCGGCGGGGGGGCGGTGGTGAGCAGTTCTTC
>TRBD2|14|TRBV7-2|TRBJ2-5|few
CASSPRTRSETQYF
TGTGCCAGCAGCCCCCGGACTAGATCAGAGACCCAGTACTTC
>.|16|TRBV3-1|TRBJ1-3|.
CASSLRSDSSGNTIYF
TGTGCCAGCAGCCTCAGATCGGACAGCTCTGGAAACACCATATATTTT
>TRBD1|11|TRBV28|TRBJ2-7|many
CASTRGHEQYF
TGTGCCAGCACCAGGGGGCACGAGCAGTACTTC
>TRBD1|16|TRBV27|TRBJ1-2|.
CASSLGPGQGNHGYTF
TGTGCCAGCAGTTTGGGACCGGGACAGGGGAACCATGGCTACACCTTC
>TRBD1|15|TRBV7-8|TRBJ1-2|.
CASSLVATGGYGYTF
TGTGCCAGCAGCTTAGTAGCGACAGGGGGCTATGGCTACACCTTC
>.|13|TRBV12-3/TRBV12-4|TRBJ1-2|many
CASSSGGNYGYTF
TGTGCCAGCAGTTCGGGCGGAAACTATGGCTACACCTTC
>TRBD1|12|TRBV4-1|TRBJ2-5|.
CASSSQTGPHYF
TGCGCCAGCAGCTCCCAGACAGGGCCTCATTACTTC
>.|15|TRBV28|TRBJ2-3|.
CASSPMGQGRDTQYF
TGTGCCAGCAGTCCCATGGGGCAGGGTAGGGATACGCAGTATTTT
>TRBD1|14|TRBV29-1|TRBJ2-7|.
CGVEWTGPSYEQYF
TGCGGCGTTGAATGGACAGGGCCCTCCTACGAGCAGTACTTC
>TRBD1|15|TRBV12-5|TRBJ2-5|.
CASGLVGQGAGEQYF
TGTGCTAGTGGTTTGGTTGGACAGGGGGCGGGAGAGCAGTACTTC
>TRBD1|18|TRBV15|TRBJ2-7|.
CATSRDRRSRTGRYEQYF
TGTGCCACCAGCAGAGATCGGCGTTCCAGGACAGGGAGGTACGAGCAGTACTTC
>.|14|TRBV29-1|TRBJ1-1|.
CSVEARRWDTEAFF
TGCAGCGTTGAGGCCCGTAGATGGGACACTGAAGCTTTCTTT
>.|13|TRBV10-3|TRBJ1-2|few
CAISESRDGGYTF
TGTGCCATCAGTGAGAGCAGGGACGGTGGCTACACCTTC
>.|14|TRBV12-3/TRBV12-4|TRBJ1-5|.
CASSRGNSNQPQHF
TGTGCCAGCAGTCGGGGGAATAGCAATCAGCCCCAGCATTTT
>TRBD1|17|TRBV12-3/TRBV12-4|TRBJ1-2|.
CASSGWDRGNSGYGYTF
TGTGCCAGCAGTGGCTGGGACAGGGGGAATAGTGGCTATGGCTACACCTTC
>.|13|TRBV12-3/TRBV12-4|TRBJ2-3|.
CASRGDITDTQYF
TGTGCCAGCAGGGGGGACATCACAGATACGCAGTATTTT
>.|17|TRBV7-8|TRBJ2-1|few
CASSLALTKRRYNEQFF
TGTGCCAGCAGCTTAGCCCTTACTAAGCGGCGGTACAATGAGCAGTTCTTC
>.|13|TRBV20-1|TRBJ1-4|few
CSATGRTNEKLFF
TGCAGTGCGACCGGCCGCACTAATGAAAAACTGTTTTTT
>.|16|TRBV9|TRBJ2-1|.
CASSVEARTTYNEQFF
TGTGCCAGCAGCGTAGAGGCCCGTACTACCTACAATGAGCAGTTCTTC
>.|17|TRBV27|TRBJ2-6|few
CASSFDRLSSGANVLTF
TGTGCCAGCAGTTTTGACAGGCTTTCCTCTGGGGCCAACGTCCTGACTTTC
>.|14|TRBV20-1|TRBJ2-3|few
CSARKGPSTDTQYF
TGCAGTGCTAGAAAGGGGCCCAGCACAGATACGCAGTATTTT
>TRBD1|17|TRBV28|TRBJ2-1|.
CASSFRDRGLSYNEQFF
TGTGCCAGCAGTTTCCGGGACAGGGGGCTCTCCTACAATGAGCAGTTCTTC
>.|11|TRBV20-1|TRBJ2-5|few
CSAAGGETQYF
TGCAGTGCTGCAGGAGGGGAGACCCAGTACTTC
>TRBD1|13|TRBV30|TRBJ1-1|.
CAWSAGTGGSAFF
TGTGCCTGGAGTGCCGGGACAGGGGGCTCAGCTTTCTTT
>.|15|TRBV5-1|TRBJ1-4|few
CASSLGSWDNEKLFF
TGCGCCAGCAGCTTAGGGTCTTGGGATAATGAAAAACTGTTTTTT
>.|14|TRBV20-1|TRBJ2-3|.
CSAHPTGSTDTQYF
TGCAGTGCTCACCCGACTGGGAGCACAGATACGCAGTATTTT
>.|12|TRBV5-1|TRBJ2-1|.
CASSFAEGGQFF
TGCGCCAGCAGCTTTGCTGAAGGCGGGCAGTTCTTC
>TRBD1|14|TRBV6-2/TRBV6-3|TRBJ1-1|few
CASSPDRANTEAFF
TGTGCCAGCAGTCCGGACAGGGCCAACACTGAAGCTTTCTTT
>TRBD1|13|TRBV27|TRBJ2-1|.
CASTLYRGNEQFF
TGTGCCAGCACCTTATACAGGGGCAATGAGCAGTTCTTC
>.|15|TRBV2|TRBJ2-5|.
CASSAPRLVQETQYF
TGTGCCAGCAGTGCCCCCCGACTAGTTCAAGAGACCCAGTACTTC
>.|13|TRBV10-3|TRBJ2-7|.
CAIAAGEVYEQYF
TGTGCCATCGCGGCAGGGGAGGTCTACGAGCAGTACTTC
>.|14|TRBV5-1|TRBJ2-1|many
CASSPGGLYNEQFF
TGCGCCAGCAGCCCCGGGGGCCTCTACAATGAGCAGTTCTTC
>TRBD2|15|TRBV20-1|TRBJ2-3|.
CSAARRAGDADTQYF
TGCAGTGCTGCCCGAAGAGCGGGAGATGCAGATACGCAGTATTTT
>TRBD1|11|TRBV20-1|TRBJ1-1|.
CSARGGQGAFF
TGCAGTGCTAGAGGGGGACAGGGAGCTTTCTTT
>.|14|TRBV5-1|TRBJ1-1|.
CASSLTRGPTEAFF
TGCGCCAGCAGCTTAACCAGGGGCCCCACTGAAGCTTTCTTT
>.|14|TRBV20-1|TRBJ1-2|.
CSAAPTDRDYGYTF
TGCAGTGCTGCTCCCACGGATCGGGACTATGGCTACACCTTC